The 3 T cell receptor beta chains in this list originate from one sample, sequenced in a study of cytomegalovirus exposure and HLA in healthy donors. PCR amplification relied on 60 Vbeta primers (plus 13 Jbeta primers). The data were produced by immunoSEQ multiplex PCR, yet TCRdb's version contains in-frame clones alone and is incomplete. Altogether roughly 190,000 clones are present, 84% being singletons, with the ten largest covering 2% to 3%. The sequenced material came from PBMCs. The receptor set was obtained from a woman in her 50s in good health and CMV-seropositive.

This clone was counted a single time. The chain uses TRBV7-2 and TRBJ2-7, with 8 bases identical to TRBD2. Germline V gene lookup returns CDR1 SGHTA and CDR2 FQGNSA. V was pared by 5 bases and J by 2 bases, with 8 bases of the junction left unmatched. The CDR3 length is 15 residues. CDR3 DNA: TGTGCCAGCAGCCCCCAGCGGGGGCCGACCTACGAGCAGTACTTC. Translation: CASSPQRGPTYEQYF.

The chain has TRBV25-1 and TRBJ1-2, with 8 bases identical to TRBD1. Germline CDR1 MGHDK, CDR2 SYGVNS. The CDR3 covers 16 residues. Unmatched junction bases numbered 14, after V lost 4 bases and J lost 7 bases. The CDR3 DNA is TGTGCCAGCAGTGGGAGGGGGCTGAGACAGGGGTCTGGCTACACCTTC. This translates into CASSGRGLRQGSGYTF.

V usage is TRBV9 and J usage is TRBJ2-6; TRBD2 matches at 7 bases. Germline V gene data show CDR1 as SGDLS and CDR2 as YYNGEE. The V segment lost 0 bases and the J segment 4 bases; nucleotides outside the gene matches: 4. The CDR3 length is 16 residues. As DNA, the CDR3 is TGTGCCAGCAGCGTAGGGGGGGGGTCCGGGGCCAACGTCCTGACTTTC. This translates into CASSVGGGSGANVLTF.